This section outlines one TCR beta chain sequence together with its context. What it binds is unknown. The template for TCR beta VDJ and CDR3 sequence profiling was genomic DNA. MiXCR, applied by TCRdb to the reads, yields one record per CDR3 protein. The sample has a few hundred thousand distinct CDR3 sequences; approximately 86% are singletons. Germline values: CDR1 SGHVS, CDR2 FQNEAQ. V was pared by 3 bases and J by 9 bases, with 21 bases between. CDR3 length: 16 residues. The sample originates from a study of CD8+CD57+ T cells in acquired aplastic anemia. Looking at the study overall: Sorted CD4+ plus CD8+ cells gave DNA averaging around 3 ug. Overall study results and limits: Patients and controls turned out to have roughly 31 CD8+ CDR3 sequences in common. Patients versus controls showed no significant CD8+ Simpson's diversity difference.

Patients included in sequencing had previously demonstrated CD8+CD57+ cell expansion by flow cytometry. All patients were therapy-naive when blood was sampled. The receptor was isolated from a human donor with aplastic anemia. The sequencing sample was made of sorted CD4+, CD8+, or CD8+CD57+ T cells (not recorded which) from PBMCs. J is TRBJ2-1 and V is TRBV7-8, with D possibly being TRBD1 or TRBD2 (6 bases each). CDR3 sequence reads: CASSLGGGNGRGEQFF. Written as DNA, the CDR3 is TGTGCCAGCAGCTTGGGGGGCGGAAACGGTCGGGGTGAGCAGTTCTTC. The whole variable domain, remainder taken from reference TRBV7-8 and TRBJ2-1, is GAGVSQSPRYKVAKRGQDVALRCDPISGHVSLFWYQQALGQGPEFLTYFQNEAQLDKSGLPSDRFFAERPEGSVSTLKIQRTQQEDSAVYLCASSLGGGNGRGEQFFGPGTRLTVL.